The 7 T cell receptor beta chains below come from one sample, sequenced in a study of monozygotic twins with inflammatory bowel disease. TCRdb reanalyzed the 5' RACE reads, giving one entry per CDR3 protein sequence and no DNA. This table lists approximately 390,000 distinct CDR3 sequences. Sequences were obtained from blood. These receptors originate from a human donor with ulcerative colitis or Crohn's disease, or a healthy co-twin of an affected twin (not recorded which).

This CDR3 reads CATGENPTYEQYF. The V and J genes are TRBV15 and TRBJ2-7; TCRdb outputs TRBD2, but without DNA this stays unchecked. The CDR3 is made up of 13 amino acids. Germline loops: CDR1 LNHNV, CDR2 YYDKDF (reference sequence).

V is TRBV2 and J is TRBJ2-1; the D gene TCRdb calls, TRBD2, cannot be checked with no DNA. Germline V CDR1 and CDR2: SNHLY, FYNNEI. The CDR3 loop spans 14 amino acids. The CDR3 protein is CASTLTSGRAEQFF.

The V call is TRBV11-1, the J call TRBJ2-1; TCRdb's assignment of TRBD2 cannot be checked, as there is no DNA. Looked up from germline, CDR1 is SGHAT and CDR2 is FQDESV (reference sequence). The CDR3 is made up of 15 amino acids. The chain's CDR3 is CASSFEAGLQNEQFF.

The chain carries TRBV4-3 and TRBJ1-1. CDR1 is LGHNA, CDR2 YSLEER, per germline. The CDR3 length is 14 residues. CDR3 loop: CASSQEGQNTEAFF.

The chain's CDR3 is CASSYHTSGTDTQYF. The J gene is TRBJ2-3, the V gene TRBV6-2 or TRBV6-3; TCRdb reports TRBD2, a call that lacks DNA to check it against. This CDR3 has 15 residues. Germline V CDR1 and CDR2: MNHEY, SVGEGT.

The chain is built from TRBV7-9 and TRBJ2-6. Germline loops: CDR1 SEHNR, CDR2 FQNEAQ (reference sequence). The CDR3 sequence is 12 residues long. CDR3 in amino acids: CASSHGANVLTF.

This chain connects TRBV24-1 to TRBJ2-2; without DNA, the TCRdb call of TRBD1 cannot be checked. This CDR3 contains 15 residues. CDR1 KGHDR and CDR2 SFDVKD come from the germline V gene. The CDR3 reads CATSRDRPDTGELFF.